The 14 T cell receptor beta chains presented below share a single source sample, sequenced in a study of T cell repertoires in cytomegalovirus infection. One entry per CDR3 protein results from TCRdb running MiXCR on the reads. The repertoire holds around 95,000 distinct CDR3 sequences, with approximately 32% as singletons. Their antigen targets remain unknown. The source was CD8+ T cells from cultured PBMCs, collected from culture after CMV antigen stimulation. The receptors stem from a human donor in good health (CMV status not recorded). Some clones in this sample may be carry-over from other donors' samples.

V is TRBV2 and J is TRBJ1-2, with TRBD1 matching 11 bases. Trimming at V came to 4 bases and at J to 2 bases, leaving 0 bases not matched to a gene. Germline assignment: CDR1 SNHLY and CDR2 FYNNEI. CDR3 length: 14 residues. The CDR3 loop is CASSGDRGNYGYTF. CDR3 sequence (DNA): TGTGCCAGCAGTGGGGACAGGGGGAACTATGGCTACACCTTC.

This sequence joins TRBV4-1 and TRBJ1-2; 10 positions match TRBD1. CDR1 and CDR2 from the germline V gene are MGHRA and YSYEKL. The CDR3 is 15 amino acids. V was pared by 4 bases and J by 4 bases, with 6 bases of the junction left unmatched. In nucleotides, the CDR3 is TGCGCCAGCAGCCCAGGGACAGGGGCCTTCTATGGCTACACCTTC. This gives the protein CASSPGTGAFYGYTF.

The chain uses TRBV7-8 and TRBJ1-5, with 7 bases identical to TRBD1. This CDR3 contains 15 residues. Per the germline V gene, CDR1 is SGHVS and CDR2 is FQNEAQ. Trimming took 5 bases from V and 8 from J; bases not matched to a gene: 12. CDR3 region: CASSIGGRGEKPQHF. The CDR3 DNA sequence: TGTGCCAGCAGCATAGGGGGCAGGGGGGAGAAGCCCCAGCATTTT.

This clonotype was seen at least ten times. The chain recombines TRBV7-9 with TRBJ2-3; D not resolved. The CDR3 has 11 residues. V lost 5 bases and J lost 2, with 2 bases in between. Germline values: CDR1 SEHNR, CDR2 FQNEAQ (reference sequence). The CDR3, as DNA: TGTGCCAGCAGCAACACAGATACGCAGTATTTT. This sequence encodes CASSNTDTQYF.

The chain uses TRBV7-2 and TRBJ2-5; 7 bases match TRBD2. This CDR3 has 15 amino acids. CDR1 SGHTA and CDR2 FQGNSA come from the germline V gene. V shed 5 bases, J shed 3 bases, and the junction held 9 bases outside the gene matches. This CDR3 reads CASSALAAMEETQYF. Written as DNA, the CDR3 is TGTGCCAGCAGCGCCCTAGCGGCTATGGAAGAGACCCAGTACTTC.

The chain is built from TRBV30 and TRBJ1-4; D possibly corresponds to TRBD1 (6 bases). Deletions cut 1 base from V and 8 bases from J, with 11 bases between. The CDR3 covers 13 residues. Looked up from germline, CDR1 is GTSNPN and CDR2 is SVGIG (reference sequence). This CDR3 is CAWSGPRGEKLFF. The CDR3 nucleotides are TGTGCCTGGAGTGGACCAAGGGGGGAAAAACTGTTTTTT.

This clonotype was seen repeatedly, ten times or more. The genes are TRBV7-8 and TRBJ2-6; 8 bases map to TRBD1. Trimming removed 6 bases from V and 0 bases from J; junction bases left unmatched: 1. CDR1 is SGHVS and CDR2 is FQNEAQ in the germline V gene. The CDR3 contains 15 residues. The CDR3 reads CASSGQGSGANVLTF. CDR3 DNA sequence: TGTGCCAGCAGTGGACAGGGCTCTGGGGCCAACGTCCTGACTTTC.

This clonotype was seen many times. The chain is built from TRBV12-3 or TRBV12-4 and TRBJ2-5, with 7 nucleotides matching TRBD2. The CDR3 totals 15 residues. V shed 4 bases, J shed 5 bases, and the junction held 10 bases outside the gene matches. The CDR3 nucleotides are TGTGCCAGCAGTTCAGCGGGGCAGGATACCGAGACCCAGTACTTC. Amino acids: CASSSAGQDTETQYF.

CDR3 region: CASIRSGHPNEKLFF. Written as DNA, the CDR3 is TGTGCCAGCATCCGGTCCGGACACCCTAATGAAAAACTGTTTTTT. The rearrangement joins TRBV6-6 to TRBJ1-4; D is perhaps TRBD1 (5 bases). Trimming left V 7 bases short and J 3 bases short, with 15 bases between. CDR1 MNHNY and CDR2 SVGAGI come from the germline V gene (reference sequence). The CDR3 is 15 residues long.

This clonotype was counted a few times. The chain employs TRBV3-1 and TRBJ2-5; no definite D call. Germline V gene lookup returns CDR1 LGHDT and CDR2 YNNKEL (reference sequence). V shed 7 bases and J shed 1 base, with 13 bases lying between them. The CDR3 sequence is 14 residues long. CDR3: CASTPPGLQETQYF. The CDR3 region has the DNA TGTGCCAGCACCCCCCCCGGGCTCCAAGAGACCCAGTACTTC.

This clonotype has at least ten counts. The CDR3 region has the DNA TGCGCCAGCAGGGAGGGAGCGGCAACTAATGAAAAACTGTTTTTT. This codes for CASREGAATNEKLFF. The J gene is TRBJ1-4, the V gene TRBV4-1, with D hard to call. The CDR3 length is 15 residues. From germline, CDR1 is MGHRA and CDR2 YSYEKL. The V end was cut by 6 bases, the J end by 0 bases, with 11 bases between.

V usage is TRBV7-9 and J usage is TRBJ2-1, with TRBD1 identical over 9 bases. CDR1 is SEHNR, CDR2 FQNEAQ, per germline (reference sequence). V lost 6 bases, J lost 3 bases, and 6 bases stayed unmatched. The CDR3 covers 15 residues. The CDR3: CASSYTGGFYNEQFF. The CDR3 nucleotides read TGTGCCAGCAGTTATACAGGGGGCTTCTACAATGAGCAGTTCTTC.

This clonotype showed up just a few times. The CDR3 coding sequence is TGTGCCAGCAGCTCCGCCGGGGGGCAACTCTACGAGCAGTACTTC. Protein product: CASSSAGGQLYEQYF. This rearrangement joins TRBV7-9 to TRBJ2-7, with D perhaps matching TRBD2 (7 bases). There are 15 residues in the CDR3. V was pared by 4 bases and J by 3 bases, with 16 bases between. Germline V lookup: CDR1 SEHNR, CDR2 FQNEAQ (reference sequence).

This clonotype was picked up one time. CDR3 residues: CATSGEDLSSYNEQFF. CDR3 coding DNA: TGTGCCACCAGCGGGGAGGACCTCAGCTCCTACAATGAGCAGTTCTTC. The rearrangement joins TRBV24-1 to TRBJ2-1; D might be TRBD2 (6 bases). V shed 7 bases and J shed 0 bases, with 15 bases lying between them. The CDR3 consists of 16 residues. Germline CDR1 reads KGHDR; CDR2 reads SFDVKD.